These T cell receptor beta chains were read from a single sample in a study of blood T cell repertoires in COVID-19. Assay used: immunoSEQ multiplex PCR; TCRdb lists only in-frame clones, some missing. The sample yields roughly 150,000 clones, approximately 90% seen once. Sequenced material: PBMCs or T cells enriched from blood (not recorded which). These receptors originate from a man in his forties or fifties who had recovered from COVID-19. Each CDR3 is given with its conserved first and last residue. The order of the fields is V gene, J gene, D gene, clone size, CDR3 protein, CDR3 DNA. The D gene is left open where the match is weak. Where a row states a size, it is once, few, many or the class of an expanded clone; other rows omit it.

>TRBV6-2/TRBV6-3|TRBJ2-4|NA|once
CASSPDRSLIAKNIQYF
TGTGCCAGCAGCCCTGACAGATCTTTAATAGCCAAAAACATTCAGTACTTC
>TRBV28|TRBJ2-6|TRBD2|NA
CASSPFRGGGSGANVLTF
TGTGCCAGCAGTCCCTTCCGGGGGGGCGGCTCTGGGGCCAACGTCCTGACTTTC
>TRBV6-5|TRBJ1-1|NA|NA
CASSYTWTAMNTEAFF
TGTGCCAGCAGTTACACTTGGACAGCAATGAACACTGAAGCTTTCTTT
>TRBV6-5|TRBJ1-3|NA|NA
CASRGLFGNTIYF
TGTGCCAGCAGAGGACTCTTTGGAAACACCATATATTTT
>TRBV6-5|TRBJ1-5|NA|NA
CASTPGAPNQPQHF
TGTGCCAGCACCCCAGGGGCGCCCAATCAGCCCCAGCATTTT
>TRBV30|TRBJ2-5|NA|NA
CAWSFPPEETQYF
TGTGCCTGGAGTTTCCCCCCGGAGGAGACCCAGTACTTC
>TRBV7-6|TRBJ2-2|TRBD2|NA
CASSTGLAGGYTGELFF
TGTGCCAGCAGCACGGGACTAGCGGGAGGTTACACCGGGGAGCTGTTTTTT
>TRBV6-2/TRBV6-3|TRBJ2-5|TRBD1|NA
CASSYARGLETQYF
TGTGCCAGCAGTTACGCCAGGGGGCTTGAGACCCAGTACTTC
>TRBV7-9|TRBJ1-1|NA|NA
CASSLGPTVATEAFF
TGTGCCAGCAGCTTAGGCCCCACTGTAGCCACTGAAGCTTTCTTT
>TRBV30|TRBJ1-1|TRBD1|NA
CAWSKDRGTEAFF
TGTGCCTGGAGTAAGGACAGGGGCACTGAAGCTTTCTTT
>TRBV27|TRBJ2-5|TRBD2|NA
CASSAGLAGAGSQETQYF
TGTGCCAGCAGTGCAGGACTAGCGGGAGCGGGGTCCCAAGAGACCCAGTACTTC
>TRBV7-3|TRBJ2-1|NA|NA
CASSLSSSINEQFF
TGTGCCAGCAGCTTATCTAGCAGTATCAATGAGCAGTTCTTC
>TRBV7-9|TRBJ2-5|NA|once
CASSPIAETQYF
TGTGCCAGCAGCCCTATTGCGGAGACCCAGTACTTC
>TRBV19|TRBJ1-2|NA|NA
CAARGGGEAIYTF
TGTGCCGCCCGGGGCGGAGGGGAGGCCATCTACACCTTC
>TRBV7-2|TRBJ2-1|TRBD2|NA
CASSFERGANNEQFF
TGTGCCAGCAGCTTCGAGCGGGGGGCCAACAATGAGCAGTTCTTC
>TRBV14|TRBJ2-2|NA|NA
CASSRWTPNTGELFF
TGTGCCAGCAGCCGCTGGACACCCAACACCGGGGAGCTGTTTTTT
>TRBV6-4|TRBJ2-1|NA|NA
CASSDLQGIYNEQFF
TGTGCCAGCAGTGACTTACAGGGAATCTACAATGAGCAGTTCTTC
>TRBV3-1/TRBV3-2|TRBJ1-4|TRBD1|NA
CASSLQQGANEKLFF
TGTGCCAGCAGCCTCCAACAGGGGGCTAATGAAAAACTGTTTTTT
>TRBV7-3|TRBJ2-3|NA|NA
CASSPDGGLAWTDTQYF
TGTGCCAGCAGCCCCGACGGTGGGCTAGCCTGGACAGATACGCAGTATTTT
>TRBV7-2|TRBJ2-1|NA|once
CASSVQEQQFF
TGTGCCAGCAGCGTACAGGAGCAGCAGTTCTTC
>TRBV6-4|TRBJ2-3|TRBD1|once
CASSDSDRGTDTQYF
TGTGCCAGCAGTGACTCCGACAGGGGCACAGATACGCAGTATTTT
>TRBV6-5|TRBJ1-2|NA|NA
CASRRTRGYGYTF
TGTGCCAGCAGGCGGACTAGGGGCTATGGCTACACCTTC
>TRBV6-4|TRBJ2-3|NA|NA
CASSATGRDTQYF
TGTGCCAGCAGCGCAACAGGGAGAGATACGCAGTATTTT
>TRBV19|TRBJ2-7|NA|NA
CASSIWAGEQYF
TGTGCCAGTAGTATATGGGCTGGCGAGCAGTACTTC
>TRBV11-2|TRBJ2-4|NA|NA
CASSLAGGNIQYF
TGTGCCAGCAGCTTAGCAGGGGGGAACATTCAGTACTTC
>TRBV5-6|TRBJ1-2|NA|few
CASSFAAVGGYTF
TGTGCCAGCAGCTTCGCCGCGGTCGGTGGCTACACCTTC
>TRBV7-8|TRBJ1-1|NA|once
CASSLGQFLNTEAFF
TGTGCCAGCAGCTTAGGACAGTTTCTGAACACTGAAGCTTTCTTT
>TRBV19|TRBJ1-2|TRBD1|NA
CASSPGTGANYGYTF
TGTGCCAGTAGTCCCGGGACAGGCGCGAACTATGGCTACACCTTC
>TRBV9|TRBJ1-5|NA|NA
CASSPQGGLTNQPQHF
TGTGCCAGCAGCCCACAGGGAGGGCTAACCAATCAGCCCCAGCATTTT
>TRBV7-3|TRBJ2-7|TRBD2|NA
CASSLLAGGEQYF
TGTGCCAGCAGCTTACTAGCGGGAGGGGAGCAGTACTTC
>TRBV9|TRBJ1-2|NA|NA
CASSVDNRNYGYTF
TGTGCCAGCAGCGTAGATAACAGAAACTATGGCTACACCTTC
>TRBV5-4|TRBJ2-2|TRBD2|NA
CASSGDGGADTGELFF
TGTGCCAGCAGCGGGGACGGGGGGGCTGATACCGGGGAGCTGTTTTTT
>TRBV7-9|TRBJ1-6|NA|NA
CASSPLGQRDSPLHF
TGTGCCAGCAGCCCGCTCGGACAGCGCGATTCACCCCTCCACTTT
>TRBV5-4|TRBJ1-2|TRBD1|NA
CASSSPGQPNYGYTF
TGTGCCAGCAGCTCACCGGGACAGCCCAACTATGGCTACACCTTC
>TRBV19|TRBJ1-2|NA|NA
CASRSGDGNYGYTF
TGTGCCAGTAGATCAGGGGATGGTAACTATGGCTACACCTTC
>TRBV7-9|TRBJ2-2|TRBD2|NA
CASSTIGNRRASGITGELFF
TGTGCCAGCAGCACTATCGGGAATCGGAGGGCTAGCGGGATCACCGGGGAGCTGTTTTTT
>TRBV7-2|TRBJ2-3|NA|NA
CASSLFSSTDTQYF
TGTGCCAGCAGCTTATTCTCGAGCACAGATACGCAGTATTTT
>TRBV11-2|TRBJ2-3|TRBD2|NA
CAAQREGDTQYF
TGTGCCGCTCAACGGGAGGGAGATACGCAGTATTTT
>TRBV6-5|TRBJ1-5|TRBD1|NA
CASQGVLNQPQHF
TGTGCCAGCCAGGGGGTTTTAAATCAGCCCCAGCATTTT
>TRBV5-5|TRBJ2-5|NA|NA
CASSLGGLGRGETQYF
TGTGCCAGCAGCTTGGGGGGACTTGGGCGCGGGGAGACCCAGTACTTC
>TRBV2|TRBJ1-6|NA|NA
CASSLRGGKSSPLHF
TGTGCCAGCAGCCTGCGGGGGGGAAAGAGTTCACCCCTCCACTTT
>TRBV18|TRBJ1-5|NA|NA
CASSRASTGSVGQPQHF
TGTGCCAGCTCACGAGCGTCTACAGGGTCTGTTGGTCAGCCCCAGCATTTT
>TRBV5-8|TRBJ2-3|NA|NA
CASHKGGAEDTQYF
TGTGCCAGCCACAAAGGGGGGGCAGAAGATACGCAGTATTTT
>TRBV4-1|TRBJ2-7|NA|NA
CASSQVPGPYEQYF
TGCGCCAGCAGCCAAGTACCAGGGCCCTACGAGCAGTACTTC
>TRBV18|TRBJ1-2|TRBD1|few
CASSLSQGARDYGYTF
TGTGCCAGCTCACTATCACAGGGGGCGCGTGACTATGGCTACACCTTC
>TRBV10-3|TRBJ2-1|TRBD2|NA
CAIRIAGGPQQFF
TGTGCCATCAGAATAGCGGGAGGGCCTCAGCAGTTCTTC
>TRBV7-9|TRBJ1-5|TRBD1|NA
CASSRQGFQPQHF
TGTGCCAGCAGCCGACAGGGCTTTCAGCCCCAGCATTTT